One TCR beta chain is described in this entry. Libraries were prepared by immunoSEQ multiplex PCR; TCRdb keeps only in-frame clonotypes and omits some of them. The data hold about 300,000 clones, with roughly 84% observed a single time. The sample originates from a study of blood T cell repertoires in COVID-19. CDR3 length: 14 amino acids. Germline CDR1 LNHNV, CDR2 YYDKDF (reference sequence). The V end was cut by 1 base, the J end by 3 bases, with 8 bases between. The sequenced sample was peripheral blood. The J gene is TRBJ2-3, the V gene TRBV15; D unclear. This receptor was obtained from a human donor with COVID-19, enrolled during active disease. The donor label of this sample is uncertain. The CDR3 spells CATSRAGYTDTQYF. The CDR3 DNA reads TGTGCCACCAGCAGAGCCGGGTATACAGATACGCAGTATTTT.